The T cell receptor beta chain under discussion was sequenced for a study of STAT5B mutations in CD4+ large granular lymphocyte leukemia. Turning to the study itself: Among healthy donors, a particular HLA allele went with more CDR3 'QG' motifs. The study's findings and limits: Top patient clones used TRBV06 genes more often: 8/27 versus 2/35 in controls. No patients shared main leukemic clonotypes, though about 26% appeared at low frequency elsewhere. CD4-sorted patient repertoires seemed more clonal than healthy CD4+ repertoires.

Trimming removed 0 bases at V and 4 bases at J, with 9 bases between. The CDR3 is 14 amino acids. Germline CDR1 is LGHNA and CDR2 is YSLEER. This clone has a handful of counts. What it binds is unknown. Sequenced by immunoSEQ multiplex PCR; TCRdb stores in-frame clones only, minus some. The repertoire holds about 29,000 clones, with 70% to 85% as singletons. The receptor was derived from a human donor in good health. Sequenced: CD4+ T cells from blood buffy coats. This chain links TRBV4-3 with TRBJ1-1; D not resolved. Written as DNA, the CDR3 is TGCGCCAGCAGCCAAGATGCTGGTCTCACTGAAGCTTTCTTT. Protein: CASSQDAGLTEAFF.